This T cell receptor (beta chain) was documented in a study of PD-1 blockade in classical Hodgkin lymphoma. Overall study findings and caveats: Anyone who began nivolumab under 1 year after ASCT was excluded. Baseline diversity was lower in partial responders and progressors than complete responders.

Each of the patients experienced relapse following autologous stem cell transplantation, and their brentuximab vedotin exposure differed. V was clipped by 5 bases and J by 0 bases, with 14 bases between them. Germline V gene lookup returns CDR1 MDHEN and CDR2 SYDVKM. CDR3 length: 17 amino acids. This clone has a handful of counts. Its specificity is not known. Profiled with immunoSEQ multiplex PCR; TCRdb holds only in-frame clones, not every one. This table holds just over 35,000 clones, approximately 69% found once. The sequence came from a human donor with classical Hodgkin lymphoma. Sequencing used peripheral blood mononuclear cells (PBMCs), obtained before the second cycle of nivolumab. The chain links TRBV28 to TRBJ2-6, with D tentatively TRBD2 (5 bases). The CDR3 DNA sequence: TGTGCCAGCAGTACTTGGACTGCCTACTCTGGGGCCAACGTCCTGACTTTC. Amino acids: CASSTWTAYSGANVLTF. The full variable domain, in which reference TRBV28 and TRBJ2-6 provide the parts outside the CDR3, is DVKVTQSSRYLVKRTGEKVFLECVQDMDHENMFWYRQDPGLGLRLIYFSYDVKMKEKGDIPEGYSVSREKKERFSLILESASTNQTSMYLCASSTWTAYSGANVLTFGAGSRLTVL.